This T cell receptor (beta chain) is drawn from a study of blood T cells in healthy people across ages. The germline gives CDR1 MDHEN, CDR2 SYDVKM. The CDR3 has 11 amino acids. Trimming cost V 6 bases and J 3 bases, with 6 bases left between them. Next came a second PCR, run for about 7 to 12 cycles, which used a sample-barcoded 5' primer along with a J-beta primer mix. MiXCR, run by TCRdb on the 5' RACE reads, gives a single entry per CDR3 protein. The data contain 350,000 to 450,000 distinct CDR3 sequences, roughly half of them singletons. The sample comprised blood. This sequence was found in a man aged 55 to 69 in good health. V and J are TRBV28 and TRBJ2-7; D not resolved. This CDR3 reads CASSLIYEQYF. CDR3 coding DNA: TGTGCCAGCAGCTTAATCTACGAGCAGTACTTC.